Below are 12 T cell receptor beta chains sequenced from a single sample in a study of blood T cell repertoires in COVID-19. Produced via immunoSEQ multiplex PCR; TCRdb's table is partial and in-frame only. In the table there are more than 85,000 clones, over 75% of which are singletons. Sequenced input: peripheral blood. All receptors derive from an elderly woman with active or convalescent COVID-19.

The CDR3 nucleotides are TGTGCCAGCAGCCTCGAACAGGGGGTTTTAGATACGCAGTATTTT. Its protein is CASSLEQGVLDTQYF. V is TRBV7-3 and J is TRBJ2-3, with 8 bases fitting TRBD1. CDR1 is SGHTA, CDR2 FQGTGA, per germline. The CDR3 runs to 15 residues. The V and J ends lost 5 bases and 5 bases, in that order; junction bases with no gene match: 9.

This clone was counted between two and nine times. This chain connects TRBV18 to TRBJ2-3, with 7 positions matching TRBD2. The CDR3 loop spans 15 amino acids. In germline, CDR1 is KGHSH, CDR2 LQKENI. Trimming took 3 bases from V and 6 from J; bases not matched to a gene: 9. Here the CDR3 reads CASSPKWAGGDTQYF. In DNA, the CDR3 is TGTGCCAGCTCACCGAAATGGGCCGGGGGGGATACGCAGTATTTT. Together with reference TRBV18 and TRBJ2-3, the CDR3 gives the full variable domain: NAGVMQNPRHLVRRRGQEARLRCSPMKGHSHVYWYRQLPEEGLKFMVYLQKENIIDESGMPKERFSAEFPKEGPSILRIQQVVRGDSAAYFCASSPKWAGGDTQYFGPGTRLTVL.

This clone was found a few times. The V and J genes are TRBV7-2 and TRBJ1-2; 8 positions match TRBD1. CDR1 and CDR2 from the germline V gene are SGHTA and FQGNSA. The CDR3 sequence is 14 residues long. V lost 5 bases to trimming and J lost 4 bases; unmatched junction nucleotides: 6. The CDR3 protein is CASSPDRGGYGYTF. CDR3 coding DNA: TGTGCCAGCAGCCCCGACAGGGGCGGCTATGGCTACACCTTC.

The genes are TRBV7-2 and TRBJ1-2, with a weak D call TRBD1 (6 bases). Germline V gene data show CDR1 as SGHTA and CDR2 as FQGNSA. V lost 1 base and J lost 7, with 16 bases in between. The CDR3 has 15 residues. CDR3 protein: CASSLVRGRDSGYTF. The CDR3 DNA reads TGTGCCAGCAGCTTAGTAAGGGGGAGGGATTCTGGCTACACCTTC. Together with reference TRBV7-2 and TRBJ1-2, the CDR3 gives the full variable domain: GAGVSQSPSNKVTEKGKDVELRCDPISGHTALYWYRQSLGQGLEFLIYFQGNSAPDKSGLPSDRFSAERTGGSVSTLTIQRTQQEDSAVYLCASSLVRGRDSGYTFGSGTRLTVV.

The rearrangement joins TRBV5-4 to TRBJ1-1, with 9 bases aligning to TRBD1. CDR3 length: 14 amino acids. Germline loops: CDR1 SGHNT, CDR2 YYREEE (reference sequence). V lost 0 bases to trimming and J lost 6 bases; unmatched junction nucleotides: 3. The CDR3 reads CASSLGQGVAEAFF. The CDR3, as DNA: TGTGCCAGCAGCTTGGGACAGGGGGTCGCTGAAGCTTTCTTT.

The chain is built from TRBV5-4 and TRBJ2-3; 10 bases fit TRBD2. CDR1 and CDR2 (germline): SGHNT, YYREEE (reference sequence). The J segment lost 4 bases and the V segment lost 3 bases, leaving 8 bases of the junction unmatched. The CDR3 spans 16 residues. The CDR3 DNA reads TGTGCCAGCAGCTCCCCTAGCGGGAGACGTGCAGATACGCAGTATTTT. Protein sequence: CASSSPSGRRADTQYF.

This clone showed up just a few times. This chain joins TRBV5-1 and TRBJ2-7; D call uncertain. The germline CDR1 and CDR2 sequences are SGHRS and YFSETQ. The CDR3 spans 15 residues. Trimming cost V 0 bases and J 3 bases, with 13 bases left between them. The CDR3 nucleotides read TGCGCCAGCAGCTTGGGCGGATCCCAAAACTACGAGCAGTACTTC. Protein sequence: CASSLGGSQNYEQYF.

The CDR3 nucleotides read TGTGCCAGCTCGAGAGCAGGGTCATTCGGAAACACCATATATTTT. This encodes CASSRAGSFGNTIYF. This sequence joins TRBV18 and TRBJ1-3, with TRBD1 as a possible D gene (5 bases). Germline-derived CDR1 and CDR2 are KGHSH and LQKENI. Trimming stripped 6 bases from V and 4 bases from J, with 16 bases between. The CDR3 sequence is 15 residues long.

The chain links TRBV7-9 to TRBJ2-7, with a weak D call TRBD2 (5 bases). V was shortened by 0 bases and J by 3 bases, with 9 bases between the two germline ends. The germline CDR1 and CDR2 sequences are SEHNR and FQNEAQ (reference sequence). CDR3 length: 14 residues. The chain's CDR3 is CASSLAGEVYEQYF. The DNA for the CDR3 is TGTGCCAGCAGCTTAGCGGGAGAGGTCTACGAGCAGTACTTC.

V and J are TRBV3-1 (or the pseudogene TRBV3-2) and TRBJ1-3; D ambiguous. Germline CDR1 is LGHDT and CDR2 is YNNKEL (reference sequence). This CDR3 contains 15 residues. V lost 4 bases, J lost 4 bases, and 14 bases lay in between. CDR3 sequence reads: CASSLPPRAGNTIYF. The CDR3 DNA sequence: TGTGCCAGCAGCCTTCCACCGAGAGCGGGAAACACCATATATTTT.

V and J are TRBV3-1 (or the pseudogene TRBV3-2) and TRBJ2-5; 12 bases are shared with TRBD2. Unmatched junction bases numbered 16, after V lost 3 bases and J lost 5 bases. This CDR3 is built from 19 residues. CDR1 and CDR2 from the germline V gene are LGHDT and YNNKEL (reference sequence). CDR3 amino acids: CASSHRGRLAGVVDETQYF. CDR3 coding DNA: TGTGCCAGCAGCCATAGGGGTAGACTAGCGGGAGTCGTAGATGAGACCCAGTACTTC.

The chain joins TRBV6-4 to TRBJ1-3, with D maybe TRBD1 (6 bases). The CDR3 has 14 amino acids. V was cut by 9 bases and J by 6 bases, with 18 bases left in between. Germline V gene lookup returns CDR1 MRHNA and CDR2 SNTAGT. CDR3 residues: CARNRTVTPNTIYF. CDR3 nucleotide sequence: TGTGCCAGAAATCGGACAGTCACACCAAACACCATATATTTT.